This T cell receptor beta chain came from a study of blood T cells in healthy people across ages. Broader study findings: Both naive CD4+ cell counts and diversity were greater in long-lived donors than in aged donors.

Together with a sample-barcoded 5' primer, a J-beta primer mix was included in a second PCR lasting 7 to 11 cycles. MiXCR, run by TCRdb on the 5' RACE reads, gives a single entry per CDR3 protein. The sample holds about 640,000 distinct CDR3 sequences, 25% to 30% seen once. A remark on this clonotype: The antigen is unknown.

Caucasian individuals from Russia who were healthy and aged 6 to 90 acted as donors. Each sample provided at least 6 micrograms of extracted total RNA. With 3 bases removed from V and 1 base from J, the gap between germline ends came to 9 bases. This CDR3 comprises 14 residues. The sample taken for sequencing was blood. The chain couples TRBV12-3 or TRBV12-4 to TRBJ1-1; D gene ambiguous. This receptor was obtained from a woman of 80 years or more in good health. The CDR3 spells CASSLGIANTEAFF. Here the CDR3 DNA reads TGTGCCAGCAGTTTGGGTATCGCGAACACTGAAGCTTTCTTT.